The T cell receptor beta chain described here comes from a study of vaccination and CD4 T cells after COVID-19. As for the study in general: Every culture used as a control got a CEFX pool, an HIV-1 Nef pool, or no peptide.

With the Oncomine TCR Beta short-read assay, DNA from cultured CD4+ T cells was sequenced. TCRdb re-derived calls from the PCR reads in MiXCR, one entry per CDR3 protein. The sample lists 6,600 or so distinct CDR3 sequences; about a third were seen once. Concerning this clonotype itself: The antigen is unknown.

Treatment noted: roughly 10-day PBMC culture with coronavirus spike peptide pools or control peptides (ViraFEST assay). The CDR3 extends over 13 amino acids. Trimming at V came to 3 bases and at J to 7 bases, leaving 7 bases not matched to a gene. Germline V CDR1 and CDR2: SQVTM, ANQGSEA. The receptor was derived from a human donor who had recovered from COVID-19. The specimen was CD4+ T cells from blood, cultured in vitro, collected after SARS-CoV-2 vaccination. The chain carries TRBV29-1 and TRBJ1-2, with TRBD1 matching 8 bases. CDR3 bases: TGCAGCGTTGAGAACAGGGGGTTCAGTGGCTACACCTTC. Protein sequence: CSVENRGFSGYTF.